This entry describes one TCR beta chain. The antigen is undetermined. Sample donors were healthy Caucasian individuals that came from Russia, aged roughly 6 to 95. Together with a sample-barcoded 5' primer, a J-beta primer mix was included in a second PCR lasting about 7 to 11 cycles. TCRdb called the 5' RACE reads again in MiXCR, with one record for every CDR3 protein. The sample carries roughly 700,000 distinct CDR3 sequences, about half recorded once. The sample is drawn from a study of blood T cells in healthy people across ages. Study conclusions and caveats: In long-lived donors, naive CD4+ cell counts and diversity exceeded those of aged donors. CMV status of donors was unknown, possibly confounding expanded clonotype changes.

Trimming removed 4 bases at V and 4 bases at J, with 9 bases between. The CDR3 is made up of 13 amino acids. The germline CDR1 and CDR2 sequences are SNHLY and FYNNEI. The source of this sequence is an older woman in good health. The chain is built from TRBV2 and TRBJ2-3; D call uncertain. Sequences were obtained from blood. The CDR3 sequence is CASSAETADTQYF. CDR3 bases: TGTGCCAGCAGTGCCGAGACGGCAGATACGCAGTATTTT.